The next 16 T cell receptor beta chains were all read from a single sample in a study of graft-versus-host responses after intestinal transplantation (dated by TCRdb to the early 2020s). According to the study, the label for this sample's time point signals: cells obtained before transplantation from donor or recipient. These receptors have no identified antigens. Library preparation was by the immunoSEQ multiplex PCR assay. The table comes from immuneACCESS by way of TCRdb, which keeps in-frame sequences with V and J called. Part of the clones is missing from these tables; in studies checked, under half for an unresolved V gene and the rest for unknown reasons. This sample lists more than 85,000 clones; roughly 95% were detected once. The top ten constitute roughly 0.5% of the sample. This specimen consisted of unstimulated CD8+ T cells sorted from spleen or lymph node cells, obtained before intestinal transplant. These receptors were taken from a human donor who received an intestinal transplant.

This chain links TRBV11-2 with TRBJ2-1; TRBD2 aligns across 7 bases. Germline V gene sequence: CDR1 SGHAT, CDR2 FQNNGV. Trimming cost V 1 base and J 6 bases; bases outside gene matches: 6. The CDR3 sequence is 15 residues long. DNA of the CDR3: TGTGCCAGCAGCTTAGCCCTAGCGGTAATCAATGAGCAGTTCTTC. This codes for CASSLALAVINEQFF.

This chain joins TRBV5-4 and TRBJ2-2; TRBD2 is a possible D gene (7 bases). The germline V gene has CDR1 SGHNT and CDR2 YYREEE (reference sequence). V was clipped by 0 bases and J by 1 base, with 19 bases between them. The CDR3 is 19 amino acids. CDR3: CASSLAGGHRVMNTGELFF. The CDR3 DNA is TGTGCCAGCAGCTTGGCCGGGGGGCACAGGGTGATGAACACCGGGGAGCTGTTTTTT.

The chain couples TRBV7-8 to TRBJ1-3; 9 nucleotides match TRBD1. CDR1 SGHVS and CDR2 FQNEAQ come from the germline V gene. V lost 6 bases, J lost 4 bases, and 7 bases stayed unmatched. The CDR3 runs to 15 residues. For the CDR3, the DNA is TGTGCCAGCAGGCCCGGGACAGGGACCGGAAACACCATATATTTT. This translates into CASRPGTGTGNTIYF.

The V call is TRBV4-2, the J call TRBJ2-7, with TRBD2 matching over 8 bases. J lost 7 bases, V lost 1 base, and 6 bases had no gene match. CDR3 size: 14 residues. The germline V gene encodes CDR1 LGHNA and CDR2 YNFKEQ. CDR3 sequence: CASSQGTSLYEQYF. The DNA of the CDR3 is TGTGCCAGCAGCCAAGGGACTAGCCTTTATGAGCAGTACTTC.

The V call is TRBV15, the J call TRBJ1-3; no clear D. V was trimmed by 3 bases and J by 0 bases, leaving 9 bases between them. From germline, CDR1 is LNHNV and CDR2 YYDKDF (reference sequence). The CDR3 is made up of 15 amino acids. The CDR3 nucleotides are TGTGCCACCAGCAGTGGGGAGAGCTCTGGAAACACCATATATTTT. Its translation: CATSSGESSGNTIYF.

The rearrangement joins TRBV6-5 to TRBJ2-5; 9 bases align to TRBD1. CDR1 and CDR2 (germline): MNHEY, SVGAGI. Unmatched junction bases numbered 9, after V lost 6 bases and J lost 4 bases. The CDR3 length is 15 residues. The CDR3 DNA reads as TGTGCCAGCAGAACCGAAGGGACAGGGACAGAGACCCAGTACTTC. Translated: CASRTEGTGTETQYF.

The genes are TRBV14 and TRBJ2-1, with TRBD1 identical over 9 bases. Looked up from germline, CDR1 is SGHDN and CDR2 is FVKESK. The CDR3 totals 13 residues. V lost 5 bases, J lost 10 bases, and 6 bases stayed unmatched. CDR3 in DNA: TGTGCCAGCAGCAGGACAGGGGCCGGAGAGCAGTTCTTC. Protein: CASSRTGAGEQFF.

This clone was detected a few times. The chain uses TRBV19 and TRBJ2-7; no firm D call. Germline V gene data show CDR1 as LNHDA and CDR2 as SQIVND (reference sequence). This CDR3 spans 14 amino acids. The V gene lost 8 bases and the J gene lost 0 bases, with 14 bases spanning the gap. As DNA, the CDR3 is TGTGCCAGTCCCCAGATTTACAGCTCCTACGAGCAGTACTTC. It encodes CASPQIYSSYEQYF. The full variable domain, rest sourced from reference TRBV19 and TRBJ2-7, is DGGITQSPKYLFRKEGQNVTLSCEQNLNHDAMYWYRQDPGQGLRLIYYSQIVNDFQKGDIAEGYSVSREKKESFPLTVTSAQKNPTAFYLCASPQIYSSYEQYFGPGTRLTVT.

This chain links TRBV28 with TRBJ1-5, with D tentatively TRBD1 (6 bases). Deletions cut 6 bases from V and 6 bases from J, with 12 bases between. The CDR3 length is 13 residues. CDR1 is MDHEN, CDR2 SYDVKM, per germline. CDR3 in DNA: TGTGCCAGCAGACAGGGTCTGGTTCAGCCCCAGCATTTT. Encoded protein: CASRQGLVQPQHF.

This clone was counted between two and nine times. This rearrangement joins TRBV4-1 to TRBJ2-1; D uncertain. Looked up from germline, CDR1 is MGHRA and CDR2 is YSYEKL. The CDR3 covers 13 residues. Trimming removed 4 bases at V and 5 bases at J, with 9 bases between. The CDR3 loop is CASSPRTNNEQFF. The CDR3 bases are TGCGCCAGCAGCCCACGTACTAACAATGAGCAGTTCTTC.

The chain joins TRBV20-1 to TRBJ2-7; 7 bases fit TRBD2. Trimming removed 7 bases from V and 3 bases from J; junction bases left unmatched: 3. Germline V CDR1 and CDR2: DFQATT, SNEGSKA (reference sequence). This CDR3 spans 11 amino acids. In DNA, the CDR3 is TGCAGTGTGTCGGGAGGCTACGAGCAGTACTTC. Translation gives CSVSGGYEQYF.

The V and J genes are TRBV21-1 and TRBJ1-1; the table names TRBD1, a call not compared with the DNA. TRBV21-1 is labeled a pseudogene. This CDR3 spans 14 amino acids. Here the CDR3 DNA reads TGTGCCAGCAGCAGCGGTAGGGGATGCACTGAAGCTTTCTTT. This translates into CASSSGRGCTEAFF.

The V gene is TRBV28, the J gene TRBJ1-5; 9 bases agree with TRBD1. This CDR3 has 16 amino acids. Unmatched junction bases numbered 7, after V lost 5 bases and J lost 2 bases. Germline V gives CDR1 MDHEN, CDR2 SYDVKM. The CDR3, as DNA: TGTGCCAGCAGTGATTCCTGGACAGGGGGCAATCAGCCCCAGCATTTT. This sequence encodes CASSDSWTGGNQPQHF.

The chain has TRBV23-1 and TRBJ2-5; D unclear. TRBV23-1 is labeled an ORF, and its function is uncertain. This CDR3 has 14 amino acids. Trimming took off 0 bases at V and 13 bases at J, with 18 bases between the two ends. CDR3 in DNA: TGCGCCAGCAGTCAATCGAACGAGAGCGCCCGCCGGTACTTC. Its translation is CASSQSNESARRYF.

This chain uses TRBV28 with TRBJ1-1; no clear D gene. Germline V lookup: CDR1 MDHEN, CDR2 SYDVKM. The V end lost 1 base, the J end lost 8 bases, and 8 bases lay between the germline ends. The CDR3 is 12 amino acids. Here the CDR3 DNA reads TGTGCCAGCAGTTTATTCGGGATAGAAGCTTTCTTT. Its protein is CASSLFGIEAFF.

The J gene is TRBJ2-3, the V gene TRBV30; 7 bases line up with TRBD2. Germline CDR1 and CDR2: GTSNPN and SVGIG (reference sequence). V dropped 5 bases and J dropped 0; count of bases not matched to a gene: 2. The CDR3 is made up of 13 amino acids. CDR3 amino acids: CAWVSGSTDTQYF. CDR3 sequence (DNA): TGTGCCTGGGTTAGCGGGAGCACAGATACGCAGTATTTT. Looking up the rest from reference TRBV30 and TRBJ2-3 gives the full variable domain: SQTIHQWPATLVQPVGSPLSLECTVEGTSNPNLYWYRQAAGRGLQLLFYSVGIGQISSEVPQNLSASRPQDRQFILSSKKLLLSDSGFYLCAWVSGSTDTQYFGPGTRLTVL.